Listed here are 10 T cell receptor beta chains from one sample, sequenced in a study of OX40 agonist ivuxolimab in advanced cancers. Assay: immunoSEQ multiplex PCR; the TCRdb copy retains only in-frame clones and omits some. The sample contains tens of thousands of clones, about 85% of which appear only once. This specimen was CD4+ or CD8+ T cells sorted from blood, taken in a trial of the OX40 agonist ivuxolimab. These receptors all stem from an adult with an advanced solid tumor such as melanoma, head and neck, liver or kidney cancer.

The J gene is TRBJ2-7, the V gene TRBV5-4, with TRBD1 identical over 8 bases. V shed 2 bases and J 0 bases; nucleotides not matched to a gene: 10. The CDR3 spans 17 residues. Per germline, CDR1 SGHNT and CDR2 YYREEE (reference sequence). This CDR3 is CASSLNYGQGISYEQYF. In DNA form, the CDR3 reads TGTGCCAGCAGCTTAAATTACGGACAGGGCATCTCCTACGAGCAGTACTTC.

The chain links TRBV7-8 to TRBJ2-3; 8 nucleotides line up with TRBD2. The CDR3 is 16 amino acids. V lost 5 bases and J lost 3; bases outside the gene matches: 10. Germline CDR1 and CDR2: SGHVS and FQNEAQ. The CDR3 spells CASSESGGQLTDTQYF. DNA for the CDR3: TGTGCCAGCAGCGAAAGCGGGGGTCAGCTAACAGATACGCAGTATTTT.

The rearrangement joins TRBV13 to TRBJ2-1; 9 bases are a match to TRBD1. J gave up 2 bases and V 3 bases, and 2 bases lay outside the gene matches. This CDR3 contains 15 residues. The germline V gene encodes CDR1 PRHDT and CDR2 FYEKMQ (reference sequence). The CDR3 spells CASSFGQGTYNEQFF. The CDR3 DNA follows: TGTGCCAGCAGCTTCGGACAGGGGACCTACAATGAGCAGTTCTTC.

The genes are TRBV29-1 and TRBJ2-1; 11 bases agree with TRBD2. This CDR3 spans 15 amino acids. After removal of 6 bases from V and 4 bases from J, the junction contained 8 bases not matched to a gene. In germline, CDR1 is SQVTM, CDR2 ANQGSEA. CDR3: CSVEPTSGSYNEQFF. The CDR3 DNA sequence: TGCAGCGTGGAACCCACTAGCGGGAGTTACAATGAGCAGTTCTTC.

This chain connects TRBV27 to TRBJ1-5; D may be TRBD1 (5 bases). The CDR3 is made up of 13 amino acids. Trimming stripped 5 bases from V and 4 bases from J, with 9 bases between. Germline V gene sequence: CDR1 MNHEY, CDR2 SMNVEV (reference sequence). In nucleotides, the CDR3 is TGTGCCAGCAGTGAGTGGGGGAATCAGCCCCAGCATTTT. As protein: CASSEWGNQPQHF.

The chain employs TRBV19 and TRBJ2-2, with a tentative D call TRBD1 (6 bases). Trimming stripped 6 bases from V and 6 bases from J, with 11 bases between. Germline-derived CDR1 and CDR2 are LNHDA and SQIVND (reference sequence). This CDR3 comprises 13 residues. The CDR3 DNA follows: TGTGCCAGTAGGACAGGTTATGCCGGGGAGCTGTTTTTT. This codes for CASRTGYAGELFF.

The CDR3 nucleotides read TGTGCCAGTAGCAGACAGGGGGACTATGGCTACACCTTC. Its translation is CASSRQGDYGYTF. This chain joins TRBV19 and TRBJ1-2; 9 bases agree with TRBD1. The ends lost 6 bases at V and 3 bases at J; junction bases unmatched: 2. The CDR3 is 13 amino acids. CDR1 and CDR2 from the germline V gene are LNHDA and SQIVND (reference sequence).

The chain joins TRBV2 to TRBJ1-1, with D perhaps matching TRBD1 (5 bases). The V end lost 6 bases, the J end lost 2 bases, and 22 bases lay between the germline ends. CDR3 length equals 17 residues. Germline lookup yields CDR1 SNHLY and CDR2 FYNNEI. The CDR3 nucleotides are TGTGCCAGCAGGGTGCAATTCTTCGAGACAGCAAACACTGAAGCTTTCTTT. It yields the protein CASRVQFFETANTEAFF.

V and J are TRBV27 and TRBJ2-1; 7 bases are a match to TRBD2. Trimming took 7 bases from V and 10 from J; bases not matched to a gene: 4. Germline V CDR1 and CDR2: MNHEY, SMNVEV (reference sequence). The CDR3 length is 11 residues. The CDR3 region has the DNA TGTGCCAGCACCCTGGGAGGGGAGCAGTTCTTC. It codes for CASTLGGEQFF.

This chain connects TRBV7-9 to TRBJ1-2; 8 bases match TRBD1. Germline CDR1 SEHNR, CDR2 FQNEAQ (reference sequence). The CDR3 has 17 residues. V gave up 3 bases and J gave up 1 base; unmatched junction bases: 10. The CDR3 spells CASSFQGALFLNYGYTF. CDR3 DNA: TGTGCCAGCAGCTTCCAGGGGGCCCTTTTCCTTAACTATGGCTACACCTTC.